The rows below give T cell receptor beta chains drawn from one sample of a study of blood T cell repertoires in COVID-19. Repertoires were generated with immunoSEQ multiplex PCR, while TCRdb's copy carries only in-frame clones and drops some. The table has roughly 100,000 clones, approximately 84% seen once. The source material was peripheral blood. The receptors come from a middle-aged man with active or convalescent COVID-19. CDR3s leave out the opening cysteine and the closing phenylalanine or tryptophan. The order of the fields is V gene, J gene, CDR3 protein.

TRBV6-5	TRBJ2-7	ASSYSIQGKYEQY
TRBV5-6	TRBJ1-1	ASSLGQVRHTEAF
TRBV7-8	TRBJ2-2	ASSFKFGLAGGPDTGELF
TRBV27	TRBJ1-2	ASSSPTRGLGYGYT
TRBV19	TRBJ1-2	ASSTGQPADYGYT
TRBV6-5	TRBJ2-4	ASDRAGSVKNIQY
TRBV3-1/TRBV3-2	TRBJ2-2	ASSQVPEAAGELF
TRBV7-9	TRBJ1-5	ASSLGSGGQPQH
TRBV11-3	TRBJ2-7	ASSLDHGNEQY
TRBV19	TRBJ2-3	ASSRGGPAYTQY
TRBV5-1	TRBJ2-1	ASSPEGQGYNEQF
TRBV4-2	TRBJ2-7	ASSPEGGAYEQY
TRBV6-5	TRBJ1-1	AGGRQAATEAF
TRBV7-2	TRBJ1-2	ASSSGRQYNYGYT
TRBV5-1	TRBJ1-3	ASSLEGEGGNTIY
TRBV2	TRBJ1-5	ASSAGQTNQPQH
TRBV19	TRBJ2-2	ASSFPGDTGELF
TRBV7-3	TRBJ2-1	ASSLTFGGVNEQF
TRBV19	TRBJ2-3	ASKGGDTQY
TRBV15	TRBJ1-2	ATSERTGSNYGYT
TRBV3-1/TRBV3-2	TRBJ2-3	ASSQRSGGTGDTQY
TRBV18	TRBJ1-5	ASSSDRINQPQH
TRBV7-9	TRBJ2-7	ASSLSVYEQY
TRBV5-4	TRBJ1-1	ASSGDQGRAEAF
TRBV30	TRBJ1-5	AWRAQGRNQPQH
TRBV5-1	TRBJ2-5	ASSRGGTQETQY
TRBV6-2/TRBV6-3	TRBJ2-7	ASSPHLAASYEQY
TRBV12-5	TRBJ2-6	ASGLQTGTGSSGANVLT
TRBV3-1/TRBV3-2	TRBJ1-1	ASSLGTSNTEAF
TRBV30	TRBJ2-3	AWSLGRGGTDTQY
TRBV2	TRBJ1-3	ASRTGPGNTIY
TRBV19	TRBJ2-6	ASSNRWANVLT
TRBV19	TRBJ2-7	ASSITESSYEQY
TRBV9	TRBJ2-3	ASSAGLDQY
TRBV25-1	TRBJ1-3	ASSVGPPANTIY
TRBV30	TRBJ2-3	AWGRGLSTDTQY
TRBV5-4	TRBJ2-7	ASSFPGQGAYEQY
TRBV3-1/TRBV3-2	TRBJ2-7	ASSQDWQRSSYEQY
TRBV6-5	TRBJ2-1	ASRTLAGGPNEQF
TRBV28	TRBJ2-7	ASSSTGAEQY
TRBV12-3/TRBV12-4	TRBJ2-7	ASSLVQGSEQY
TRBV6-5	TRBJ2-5	ASDEGGRETQY